This TCR beta chain was found in a study of blood T cell repertoires in COVID-19. Study-wide context: Specimens from acute and convalescent COVID-19 originated in the United States, Italy and Spain.

V lost 3 bases to trimming and J lost 6 bases, with 12 bases between them. The germline V gene encodes CDR1 SNHLY and CDR2 FYNNEI. The CDR3 loop spans 14 amino acids. TCRdb's table, derived via immunoSEQ multiplex PCR, lists solely in-frame clones and lacks some. Of about 88,000 clones listed, about 88% are singletons. The clonotype was recovered from a woman of 80 years or more with acute or convalescent COVID-19. V gene TRBV2 combines with J gene TRBJ1-5, with a possible D match to TRBD1 (6 bases). Sample: peripheral blood. The chain's CDR3 is CASSDGGAIQPQHF. The CDR3 nucleotides read TGTGCCAGCAGTGATGGGGGGGCAATTCAGCCCCAGCATTTT.